A selection of T cell receptor beta chains follows, all from one sample in a study of cytomegalovirus exposure and HLA in healthy donors. Generated by immunoSEQ multiplex PCR, the TCRdb table keeps only in-frame clones and is missing some. The sample has around 140,000 clones, 75% to 80% seen once. Material: PBMCs. All receptors come from a female donor in good health and CMV-seronegative. The CDR3 runs from the conserved cysteine through the conserved F or W. The order of the fields is V gene, J gene, CDR3 length, CDR3 protein.

v_gene: TRBV19; j_gene: TRBJ2-3; len: 16; CDR3aa: CASRASGGRATDTQYF
v_gene: TRBV10-3; j_gene: TRBJ1-1; len: 15; CDR3aa: CAISESGRRDTEAFF
v_gene: TRBV14; j_gene: TRBJ2-7; len: 16; CDR3aa: CASSLGVAGRSYEQYF
v_gene: TRBV29-1; j_gene: TRBJ2-1; len: 17; CDR3aa: CSVAGLAEARGTNEQFF
v_gene: TRBV2; j_gene: TRBJ1-1; len: 14; CDR3aa: CASSEYGGSAEAFF
v_gene: TRBV15; j_gene: TRBJ1-2; len: 16; CDR3aa: CATSRDRIRQNYGYTF
v_gene: TRBV28; j_gene: TRBJ2-5; len: 15; CDR3aa: CASSFQRQGLYGQYF
v_gene: TRBV9; j_gene: TRBJ2-3; len: 18; CDR3aa: CASSGAGTSGTEGDTQYF
v_gene: TRBV18; j_gene: TRBJ1-5; len: 13; CDR3aa: CASSPSGFQPQHF
v_gene: TRBV19; j_gene: TRBJ1-1; len: 15; CDR3aa: CASIRRGGTNTEAFF
v_gene: TRBV7-9; j_gene: TRBJ2-7; len: 14; CDR3aa: CSSSNGIAAYEQYF
v_gene: TRBV5-4; j_gene: TRBJ2-3; len: 15; CDR3aa: CASSAIAGRADTQYF
v_gene: TRBV7-9; j_gene: TRBJ1-1; len: 15; CDR3aa: CASSGRTGMGTEAFF
v_gene: TRBV5-6; j_gene: TRBJ1-2; len: 17; CDR3aa: CASSLNSLTGAYYGYTF